A selection of T cell receptor beta chains follows, all from one sample in a study of OX40 agonist ivuxolimab in advanced cancers. Assay: immunoSEQ multiplex PCR; the TCRdb copy retains only in-frame clones and omits some. Among some 58,000 clones listed, roughly 80% were seen once. The sample was CD4+ or CD8+ T cells sorted from blood, taken in a trial of the OX40 agonist ivuxolimab. Source of these receptors: an adult with an advanced solid tumor such as melanoma, head and neck, liver or kidney cancer. Both conserved end residues are trimmed from each CDR3.

j_gene,v_gene,CDR3aa
TRBJ2-3,TRBV5-1,ASSRQGLVADTQY
TRBJ2-1,TRBV9,ASSGSGLAGGMRQF
TRBJ2-3,TRBV9,ASSVDGGPELGDTQY
TRBJ1-4,TRBV4-1,ASSQEGAGGEKLF
TRBJ1-2,TRBV5-5,ASSLAGGKYGYT
TRBJ1-1,TRBV18,ASSPLTGVNTEAF
.,TRBV2,ASSFRRDFPSYEQY
TRBJ2-5,TRBV9,ASSVGTQTWETQY
TRBJ2-5,TRBV18,ASSQGEETQY
TRBJ2-7,TRBV11-2,ASSLAPNSYEQY
TRBJ1-2,TRBV7-2,ASSLARTNYGYT
TRBJ2-1,TRBV15,ATSSFRHSEQF
TRBJ2-5,TRBV9,ASSLPTGSLQETQY
TRBJ2-1,TRBV4-3,ASSQVRTGKFEQF